This is a list of T cell receptor beta chains from one sample in a study of CD8 T cells in Susac syndrome. TCRdb independently ran MiXCR on the immunoSEQ multiplex PCR reads; one entry per CDR3 protein. The profile shows approximately 49,000 distinct CDR3 sequences, approximately 95% of them singletons. Sequencing used CD8+ T cells from PBMCs. Receptors originate from a human donor with Susac syndrome. The CDR3 runs from the conserved cysteine through the conserved F or W. The order of the fields is clone size, D gene, J gene, V gene, CDR3 protein, CDR3 DNA. D genes are given only for firm matches. The listing skips clone size in some rows; elsewhere it reads once, few, many or a size class.

NA | NA | TRBJ2-7 | TRBV20-1 | CSARDSGSYEQYF | TGCAGTGCTAGAGATTCGGGCTCCTACGAGCAGTACTTC
NA | NA | TRBJ1-6 | TRBV27 | CASSLSSAGPRNSPLHF | TGTGCCAGCAGTTTATCGTCTGCAGGGCCTCGGAATTCACCCCTCCACTTT
NA | TRBD1 | TRBJ1-6 | TRBV4-3 | CASSQEETGSYNSPLHF | TGCGCCAGCAGCCAAGAGGAGACAGGGTCCTATAATTCACCCCTCCACTTT
NA | NA | TRBJ1-2 | TRBV5-4 | CASSLVMDDRSYTF | TGTGCCAGCAGCTTGGTAATGGATGACAGAAGCTACACCTTC
NA | NA | TRBJ1-6 | TRBV7-6 | CASSLVPGGPGLENSPLHF | TGTGCCAGCAGCTTAGTCCCCGGGGGCCCGGGTCTAGAGAATTCACCCCTCCACTTT
NA | NA | TRBJ2-3 | TRBV30 | CAWSVSAGKVDTQYF | TGTGCCTGGAGTGTTTCGGCAGGGAAGGTGGATACGCAGTATTTT
once | NA | TRBJ2-2 | TRBV7-9 | CASRRGFPDTGELFF | TGTGCCAGCAGGAGAGGATTCCCAGACACCGGGGAGCTGTTTTTT
NA | NA | TRBJ2-7 | TRBV28 | CASSSLGGKTYEQYF | TGTGCCAGCAGTAGTCTGGGAGGTAAGACCTACGAGCAGTACTTC
NA | NA | TRBJ2-3 | TRBV29-1 | CSVVTPDQRTDTQYF | TGCAGCGTTGTAACCCCTGACCAGCGCACAGATACGCAGTATTTT
NA | NA | TRBJ2-5 | TRBV7-9 | CASSLDEGGYAETQYF | TGTGCCAGCAGCTTAGACGAGGGGGGATACGCAGAGACCCAGTACTTC
NA | NA | TRBJ1-5 | TRBV12-3/TRBV12-4 | CASRTQGQPQHF | TGTGCCAGCAGAACCCAGGGGCAGCCCCAGCATTTT
NA | TRBD1 | TRBJ1-2 | TRBV12-5 | CASGLDRVYGYTF | TGTGCTAGTGGACTTGACAGGGTCTATGGCTACACCTTC
once | TRBD1 | TRBJ2-7 | TRBV9 | CASSPWTGDNEQYF | TGTGCCAGCAGCCCCTGGACAGGGGACAACGAGCAGTACTTC
NA | TRBD1 | TRBJ2-5 | TRBV7-9 | CASIRDSKETQYF | TGTGCCAGCATCCGGGACAGTAAAGAGACCCAGTACTTC
few | NA | TRBJ2-7 | TRBV19 | CASGWTDPSEQYF | TGTGCCAGTGGGTGGACCGATCCGTCCGAGCAGTACTTC
NA | NA | TRBJ2-1 | TRBV29-1 | CSVPPSSGSYNEQFF | TGCAGCGTCCCCCCGTCGAGCGGCTCCTACAATGAGCAGTTCTTC
NA | NA | TRBJ1-2 | TRBV25-1 | CASSEWGTMSGYTF | TGTGCCAGCAGTGAATGGGGGACGATGTCTGGCTACACCTTC
NA | NA | TRBJ2-1 | TRBV12-5 | CASGLGPSHNEQFF | TGTGCTAGTGGTTTGGGTCCGTCGCACAATGAGCAGTTCTTC
once | TRBD1 | TRBJ2-2 | TRBV20-1 | CSARDADRGTGELFF | TGCAGTGCTAGAGACGCAGACAGGGGCACCGGGGAGCTGTTTTTT
NA | TRBD2 | TRBJ2-5 | TRBV27 | CASRGSGSQETQYF | TGTGCCAGCAGAGGTAGCGGGTCCCAAGAGACCCAGTACTTC
NA | NA | TRBJ2-1 | TRBV19 | CASSILGGPHHEQFF | TGTGCCAGTAGTATCCTTGGGGGACCTCACCATGAGCAGTTCTTC
NA | NA | TRBJ2-7 | TRBV7-8 | CASSLSGGAYYSYEQYF | TGTGCCAGCAGCTTATCGGGGGGCGCCTATTACTCCTACGAGCAGTACTTC
NA | NA | TRBJ1-1 | TRBV19 | CASNKGFAEAFF | TGTGCCAGTAACAAGGGTTTCGCTGAAGCTTTCTTT
NA | NA | TRBJ2-5 | TRBV7-2 | CASSLAGGETQYF | TGTGCCAGCAGCTTAGCGGGGGGAGAGACCCAGTACTTC
once | TRBD2 | TRBJ2-1 | TRBV7-2 | CASSSTSGGFHEQFF | TGTGCCAGCAGCTCAACTAGCGGGGGTTTCCATGAGCAGTTCTTC
once | TRBD2 | TRBJ2-2 | TRBV4-1 | CASSLLAGEPTGELFF | TGCGCCAGCAGCCTTCTAGCGGGGGAACCTACCGGGGAGCTGTTTTTT
NA | TRBD2 | TRBJ2-7 | TRBV30 | CAWTAAGGRYEQYF | TGTGCCTGGACGGCCGCGGGGGGGAGATACGAGCAGTACTTC
NA | NA | TRBJ2-3 | TRBV27 | CASSLWGVAPDTQYF | TGTGCCAGCAGTTTATGGGGGGTAGCGCCGGATACGCAGTATTTT
NA | NA | TRBJ1-6 | TRBV20-1 | CSIPTSGRDNSPLHF | TGCAGTATCCCGACTAGCGGCAGGGATAATTCACCCCTCCACTTT
NA | NA | TRBJ2-7 | TRBV20-1 | CSASSPPGTGPNEQYF | TGCAGTGCCTCGTCCCCCCCCGGGACGGGACCCAACGAGCAGTACTTC
few | NA | TRBJ2-5 | TRBV7-9 | CASSSEPGETQYF | TGTGCCAGCAGCTCCGAACCCGGAGAGACCCAGTACTTC
once | NA | TRBJ2-7 | TRBV27 | CASSLYSDRRAYEQYF | TGTGCCAGCAGTTTATATTCGGACAGGAGGGCCTACGAGCAGTACTTC
NA | TRBD1 | TRBJ2-1 | TRBV27 | CASSPSGTGRVDEQFF | TGTGCCAGCAGTCCATCGGGGACAGGTCGAGTCGATGAGCAGTTCTTC
once | NA | TRBJ1-6 | TRBV3-1 | CASSQVIGTRTSPLHF | TGTGCCAGCAGCCAGGTAATCGGGACTCGAACTTCACCCCTCCACTTT
NA | NA | TRBJ1-2 | TRBV12-3/TRBV12-4 | CASSPYGGAVAYGYTF | TGTGCCAGCAGTCCCTATGGGGGGGCTGTTGCCTATGGCTACACCTTC
NA | NA | TRBJ1-6 | TRBV20-1 | CSAKGQNYNSPLHF | TGCAGTGCTAAAGGACAGAACTATAATTCACCCCTCCACTTT
NA | NA | TRBJ2-1 | TRBV7-2 | CASRRLGDNEQFF | TGTGCCAGCAGGCGACTTGGCGACAATGAGCAGTTCTTC
few | NA | TRBJ1-6 | TRBV6-5 | CASSYRTDSPLHF | TGTGCCAGCAGTTATCGGACGGATTCACCCCTCCACTTT
NA | NA | TRBJ1-5 | TRBV4-1 | CASSAQVGQSDQPQHF | TGCGCCAGCAGCGCGCAAGTAGGACAATCCGATCAGCCCCAGCATTTT
NA | TRBD2 | TRBJ2-5 | TRBV20-1 | CSASLKRGARVETQYF | TGCAGTGCTAGTCTCAAGCGGGGGGCCAGGGTAGAGACCCAGTACTTC
NA | NA | TRBJ2-6 | TRBV12-3/TRBV12-4 | CASSSRHGVNSGANVLTF | TGTGCCAGCAGTTCCCGACATGGGGTTAACTCTGGGGCCAACGTCCTGACTTTC
NA | TRBD1 | TRBJ1-6 | TRBV4-3 | CASRPGQGNSPLHF | TGCGCCAGCAGGCCGGGACAGGGGAATTCACCCCTCCACTTT
NA | NA | TRBJ2-7 | TRBV3-1 | CASSPQNLYEQYF | TGTGCCAGCAGCCCCCAAAACCTCTACGAGCAGTACTTC